These 21 T cell receptor beta chains came from one sample sequenced in a study of Ad26.COV2.S vaccination and SARS-CoV-2 variants. Treatment noted: some 20 received Ad26.COV2.S at low or high dose, single or two shots; roughly five received placebo; per-sample allocation not given. The study sampled participants on day 63 after the first vaccine or placebo injection. Generated by immunoSEQ multiplex PCR, the TCRdb table keeps only in-frame clones and is missing some. The sample yields about 250,000 clones, 70% to 90% seen once. The sample was peripheral blood, taken in a trial of Ad26.COV2.S vaccine versus placebo. These receptors were obtained from a person aged 18-60 years who received the Ad26.COV2.S COVID-19 vaccine or a placebo.

This sequence joins TRBV28 and TRBJ2-1; D is unresolved. V lost 6 bases to trimming and J lost 6 bases, with 6 bases between them. The CDR3 consists of 11 residues. Germline V gene data show CDR1 as MDHEN and CDR2 as SYDVKM. The CDR3 here is CASSHFNEQFF. The CDR3 DNA reads as TGTGCCAGCAGCCATTTCAATGAGCAGTTCTTC.

CDR3 DNA sequence: TGCGCCAGCAGTTTGGCTGGAAGGGACACTGAAGCTTTCTTT. Protein product: CASSLAGRDTEAFF. This chain joins TRBV10-2 and TRBJ1-1; no clear D. Germline CDR1 reads WSHSY; CDR2 reads SAAADI. The V end lost 5 bases, the J end lost 3 bases, and 13 bases lay between the germline ends. The CDR3 has 14 amino acids.

This rearrangement joins TRBV4-1 to TRBJ1-6; maybe TRBD1 (5 bases). This CDR3 has 16 residues. CDR1 is MGHRA, CDR2 YSYEKL, per germline. With 3 bases removed from V and 10 bases from J, the gap between germline ends came to 19 bases. CDR3 in DNA: TGCGCCAGCAGCCAGACCCCAGGGAAAGGAAGCTCACCCCTCCACTTT. It encodes CASSQTPGKGSSPLHF.

J is TRBJ2-3 and V is TRBV30; D is ambiguous. Trimming removed 5 bases from V and 6 bases from J, with 12 bases in between. The length of the CDR3 is 12 residues. CDR1 is GTSNPN, CDR2 SVGIG, per germline (reference sequence). The CDR3 DNA reads as TGTGCCTGGCGCCGCACAGCGGATACGCAGTATTTT. Residues: CAWRRTADTQYF.

The chain joins TRBV27 to TRBJ2-7, with 8 bases aligning to TRBD1. V was pared by 5 bases and J by 0 bases, with 9 bases of the junction left unmatched. Germline V CDR1 and CDR2: MNHEY, SMNVEV (reference sequence). This CDR3 has 16 residues. As DNA, the CDR3 is TGTGCCAGCAGTGCGACAGGGGTATGGGGCTCCTACGAGCAGTACTTC. Its protein product is CASSATGVWGSYEQYF.

This sequence joins TRBV25-1 and TRBJ2-2; 10 bases fit TRBD2. The CDR3 is 14 amino acids. CDR1 MGHDK and CDR2 SYGVNS come from the germline V gene. The J segment lost 7 bases and the V segment lost 6 bases, leaving 5 bases of the junction unmatched. CDR3 in DNA: TGTGCCAGCAGGTCTAGCGGGGGTTTCGGGGAGCTGTTTTTT. Protein: CASRSSGGFGELFF.

The genes are TRBV5-1 and TRBJ2-1, with 9 nucleotides matching TRBD2. This CDR3 region has 15 residues. J lost 8 bases, V lost 0 bases, and 6 bases had no gene match. Germline CDR1 reads SGHRS; CDR2 reads YFSETQ. The CDR3 reads CASSLVAGVRDEQFF. CDR3 DNA: TGCGCCAGCAGCTTGGTAGCGGGAGTAAGGGATGAGCAGTTCTTC.

The rearrangement joins TRBV6-6 to TRBJ2-7; the match to TRBD1 covers 8 bases. J lost 1 base, V lost 8 bases, and 7 bases had no gene match. CDR3 size: 14 residues. The germline CDR1 and CDR2 sequences are MNHNY and SVGAGI (reference sequence). This chain's CDR3 is CASGRDRTSYEQYF. The CDR3 region has the DNA TGTGCCAGCGGCCGGGACAGGACATCCTACGAGCAGTACTTC.

The V call is TRBV6-5, the J call TRBJ1-2; no clear D. The CDR3 loop spans 11 amino acids. Germline values: CDR1 MNHEY, CDR2 SVGAGI. The V and J ends lost 5 bases and 1 base respectively, with 2 bases between them. The CDR3 sequence: CASSHNYGYTF. The CDR3 region has the DNA TGTGCCAGCAGTCATAACTATGGCTACACCTTC.

This clone showed up just once. For the CDR3, the DNA is TGTGCCAGCAGTTACTCGATAGGCTCCCAAAATTCACCCCTCCACTTT. This gives the protein CASSYSIGSQNSPLHF. This chain joins TRBV6-5 and TRBJ1-6, with D unclear. CDR3 length equals 16 residues. The germline CDR1 and CDR2 sequences are MNHEY and SVGAGI. V dropped 0 bases and J dropped 7 bases, with 13 bases sitting between them.

This clone was recorded once. This rearrangement joins TRBV4-1 to TRBJ1-2; 11 positions agree with TRBD1. Losses at the gene ends were 4 bases for V and 4 bases for J; bases not matched to a gene: 11. CDR3 length equals 17 residues. CDR1 is MGHRA and CDR2 is YSYEKL in the germline V gene. In nucleotides, the CDR3 is TGCGCCAGCAGCCGATCCGGGACAGGGGGTAATGTCTATGGCTACACCTTC. Encoded protein: CASSRSGTGGNVYGYTF.

The rearrangement links TRBV4-1 to TRBJ1-3, with 7 positions matching TRBD1. The germline gives CDR1 MGHRA, CDR2 YSYEKL. The V segment lost 2 bases and the J segment 6 bases; nucleotides outside the gene matches: 10. The CDR3 totals 16 residues. The CDR3 reads CASSQPLTGMKNTIYF. In DNA form, the CDR3 reads TGCGCCAGCAGCCAACCCTTGACAGGGATGAAAAACACCATATATTTT.

This clone was observed a few times. The V gene is TRBV10-1, the J gene TRBJ1-1; 7 bases map to TRBD1. Losses at the gene ends were 3 bases for V and 2 bases for J; bases not matched to a gene: 15. The CDR3 is 18 residues long. Germline lookup yields CDR1 WNHNN and CDR2 SYGVQD (reference sequence). CDR3 in amino acids: CASSDSTGDPCNNTEAFF. CDR3 nucleotides: TGCGCCAGCAGTGACTCCACAGGGGACCCGTGCAACAACACTGAAGCTTTCTTT.

This clone showed up just once. The chain carries TRBV5-8 and TRBJ1-1; TRBD1 agrees at 7 bases. CDR3 length: 16 amino acids. With V trimmed by 0 bases and J by 3 bases, 8 bases remained unmatched. Germline assignment: CDR1 SGHTS and CDR2 YDEGEE. The CDR3 spells CASSLGQGYEDTEAFF. For the CDR3, the DNA is TGTGCCAGCAGCTTGGGACAGGGTTATGAGGACACTGAAGCTTTCTTT.

V gene TRBV27 combines with J gene TRBJ2-3; D is unclear. The V end was cut by 6 bases, the J end by 14 bases, with 15 bases between. The CDR3 has 11 residues. CDR1 and CDR2 (germline): MNHEY, SMNVEV (reference sequence). The CDR3 DNA follows: TGTGCCAGCAGGAGGTTAAGTTTTCCGTATTTT. Its translation is CASRRLSFPYF.

The chain is built from TRBV4-3 and TRBJ2-2, with D uncertain. Looked up from germline, CDR1 is LGHNA and CDR2 is YSLEER. This CDR3 has 16 residues. Trimming left V 1 base short and J 6 bases short, with 15 bases between. CDR3 DNA: TGCGCCAGCAGCCAAGGCGGCCCGAATCTGGCCGGGGAGCTGTTTTTT. It specifies CASSQGGPNLAGELFF.

This clone has a single count. Other DNA sequences in this specimen translate into the identical CDR3. The rearrangement links TRBV19 to TRBJ1-4; D is perhaps TRBD1 (6 bases). The germline V gene has CDR1 LNHDA and CDR2 SQIVND (reference sequence). The CDR3 contains 14 residues. V lost 6 bases, J lost 0 bases, and 8 bases lay in between. The CDR3 DNA is TGTGCCAGTAGGGACAGCGCAACTAATGAAAAACTGTTTTTT. Residues: CASRDSATNEKLFF.

The chain combines TRBV6-6 with TRBJ2-1, with 7 bases fitting TRBD2. This CDR3 is 16 amino acids long. The V segment lost 6 bases and the J segment 4 bases; nucleotides outside the gene matches: 12. The germline V gene encodes CDR1 MNHNY and CDR2 SVGAGI (reference sequence). CDR3 in amino acids: CASSSRLAEGYNEQFF. In DNA form, the CDR3 reads TGTGCCAGCAGCTCAAGGCTAGCGGAGGGGTACAATGAGCAGTTCTTC.

The genes are TRBV10-2 and TRBJ2-1, with 10 nucleotides matching TRBD2. In germline, CDR1 is WSHSY, CDR2 SAAADI. The CDR3 spans 13 residues. The junction had 4 bases not matched to a gene; V was cut back by 8 bases and J by 6 bases. The CDR3 sequence is CASRLAGLNEQFF. The CDR3 DNA reads as TGCGCCAGCCGACTAGCGGGCCTCAATGAGCAGTTCTTC.

V and J are TRBV6-1 and TRBJ1-4, with a possible D match to TRBD1 (6 bases). The CDR3 is made up of 14 amino acids. V shed 2 bases and J shed 8 bases, with 12 bases lying between them. Germline V gives CDR1 MNHNS, CDR2 SASEGT. The CDR3 spells CASSEPGQDEKLFF. CDR3 nucleotides: TGTGCCAGCAGTGAACCGGGACAAGACGAAAAACTGTTTTTT.

The rearrangement uses TRBV5-1 and TRBJ2-3; the D is unclear. With 0 bases removed from V and 1 base from J, the gap between germline ends came to 6 bases. Germline V lookup: CDR1 SGHRS, CDR2 YFSETQ. The CDR3 is 14 residues long. The CDR3 region is CASSLAQRTDTQYF. CDR3 nucleotide sequence: TGCGCCAGCAGCTTGGCCCAACGCACAGATACGCAGTATTTT.